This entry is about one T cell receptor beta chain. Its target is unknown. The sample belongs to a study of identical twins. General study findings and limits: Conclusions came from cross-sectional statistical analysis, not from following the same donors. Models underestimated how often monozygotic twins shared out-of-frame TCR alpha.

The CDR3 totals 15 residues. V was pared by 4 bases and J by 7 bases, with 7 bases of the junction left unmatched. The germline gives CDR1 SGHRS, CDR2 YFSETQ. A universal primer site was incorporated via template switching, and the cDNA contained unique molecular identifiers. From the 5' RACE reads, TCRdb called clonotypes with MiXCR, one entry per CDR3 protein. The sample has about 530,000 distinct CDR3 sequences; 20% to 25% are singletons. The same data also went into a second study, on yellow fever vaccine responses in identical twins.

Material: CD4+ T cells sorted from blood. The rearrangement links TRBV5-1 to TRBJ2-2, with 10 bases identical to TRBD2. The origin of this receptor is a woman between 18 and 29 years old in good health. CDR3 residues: CASSPTSGDGGELFF. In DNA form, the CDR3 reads TGCGCCAGCAGCCCCACTAGCGGGGACGGCGGGGAGCTGTTTTTT.